This T cell receptor beta chain appears in the sequencing data of a study of blood T cell repertoires in COVID-19. About the study: Material from acute and convalescent COVID-19 was sourced from the United States, Italy and Spain. The cDNA or gDNA used as material had been derived from T cells, B-cell-depleted T cells, or PBMCs.

There are a few counts of this clone. Under the authors' procedure: Scientists estimated how many nucleated cells there were by amplifying reference gene primers. Repertoires were generated with immunoSEQ multiplex PCR, while TCRdb's copy carries only in-frame clones and drops some. V and J calls and clone size follow that table, whereas D and trimming were derived from the DNA. The sample records around 100,000 clones, approximately 81% being singletons. The CDR3 is 15 residues long. The germline CDR1 and CDR2 sequences are GTSNPN and SVGIG (reference sequence). V lost 4 bases to trimming and J lost 0 bases; unmatched junction nucleotides: 9.

The sequenced material came from peripheral blood. The receptor was derived from a man aged 40-49 years with acute or convalescent COVID-19. The chain couples TRBV30 to TRBJ2-7; 7 bases agree with TRBD1. CDR3 sequence: CAWIPGTVGSYEQYF. The CDR3 nucleotides are TGTGCCTGGATCCCCGGGACAGTGGGCTCCTACGAGCAGTACTTC.